Listed below are T cell receptor beta chains from one sample, sequenced in a study of CD8 T cells in ankylosing spondylitis. TCRdb used MiXCR to reprocess the 5' RACE reads, holding one entry per CDR3 protein. The data show 15,000 to 20,000 distinct CDR3 sequences, around 8% seen once. Sequenced input: blood. The origin of the receptors is a male donor with ankylosing spondylitis or in good health (not recorded which). Each CDR3 is given with its conserved first and last residue. D genes are given only for firm matches. Part of the rows lack a size; the others show once, few, many or a class for expanded clones.

TRBJ2-1 . TRBV30 . TGTGCCTGGAGTGTCGGAGGGGCAGATACCTACAATGAGCAGTTCTTC CAWSVGGADTYNEQFF
TRBJ2-1 many TRBV10-3 TRBD2 TGTGCCATCAGTGCGCTAGCGGGAGGGAACAATGAGCAGTTCTTC CAISALAGGNNEQFF
TRBJ1-6 many TRBV12-3/TRBV12-4 . TGTGCCAGCTCCCTGGAGGGGACGAATTCACCCCTCCACTTT CASSLEGTNSPLHF
TRBJ2-3 . TRBV6-4 TRBD2 TGTGCCAGCAGGGATAGGACTAGCGGGGATCTCACAGATACGCAGTATTTT CASRDRTSGDLTDTQYF
TRBJ2-5 . TRBV6-5 TRBD2 TGTGCCAGCAGTTACTCGCGGACTAGCGGTCAGACCCAGTACTTC CASSYSRTSGQTQYF
TRBJ1-1 many TRBV12-3/TRBV12-4 . TGTGCCAGCAGTTTCCGGGAGAAGACTGAAGCTTTCTTT CASSFREKTEAFF
TRBJ2-5 few TRBV19 TRBD2 TGTGCCAGTAGCGACCCGGGAGGTCGACAAGAGACCCAGTACTTC CASSDPGGRQETQYF
TRBJ1-2 many TRBV29-1 TRBD1 TGCAGCGTTCTACAGGGGAATGGCTACACCTTC CSVLQGNGYTF
TRBJ2-1 many TRBV20-1 . TGCAGTGCTAGACTCTCCGTTTCCTTCGCCAATGAGCAGTTCTTC CSARLSVSFANEQFF
TRBJ2-5 many TRBV12-3/TRBV12-4 . TGTGCCAGCAGGTGGGGGATTGGGGAGACCCAGTACTTC CASRWGIGETQYF
TRBJ2-6 . TRBV6-1 . TGTGCCAGCAACGATGGTTTAGGGGCCAACGTCCTGACTTTC CASNDGLGANVLTF
TRBJ1-1 few TRBV9 . TGTGCCAGCAGCGTAGCCGGGAACACTGAAGCTTTCTTT CASSVAGNTEAFF